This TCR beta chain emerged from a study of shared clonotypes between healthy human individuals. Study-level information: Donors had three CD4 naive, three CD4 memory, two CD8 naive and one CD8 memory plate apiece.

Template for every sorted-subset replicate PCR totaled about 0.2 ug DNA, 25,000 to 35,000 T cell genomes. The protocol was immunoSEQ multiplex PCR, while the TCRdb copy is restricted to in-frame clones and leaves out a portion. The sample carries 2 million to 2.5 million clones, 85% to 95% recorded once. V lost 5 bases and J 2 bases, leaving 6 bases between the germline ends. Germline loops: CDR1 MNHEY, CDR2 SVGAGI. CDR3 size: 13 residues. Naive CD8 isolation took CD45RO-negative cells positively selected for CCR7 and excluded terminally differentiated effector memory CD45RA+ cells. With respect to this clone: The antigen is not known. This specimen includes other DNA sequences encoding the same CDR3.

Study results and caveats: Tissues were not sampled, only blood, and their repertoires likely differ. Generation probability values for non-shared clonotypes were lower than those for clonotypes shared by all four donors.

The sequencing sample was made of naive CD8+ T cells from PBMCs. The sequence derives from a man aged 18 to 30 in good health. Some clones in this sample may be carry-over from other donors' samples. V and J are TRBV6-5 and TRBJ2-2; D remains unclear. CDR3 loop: CASSPLNTGELFF. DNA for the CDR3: TGTGCCAGCAGTCCCCTTAACACCGGGGAGCTGTTTTTT.